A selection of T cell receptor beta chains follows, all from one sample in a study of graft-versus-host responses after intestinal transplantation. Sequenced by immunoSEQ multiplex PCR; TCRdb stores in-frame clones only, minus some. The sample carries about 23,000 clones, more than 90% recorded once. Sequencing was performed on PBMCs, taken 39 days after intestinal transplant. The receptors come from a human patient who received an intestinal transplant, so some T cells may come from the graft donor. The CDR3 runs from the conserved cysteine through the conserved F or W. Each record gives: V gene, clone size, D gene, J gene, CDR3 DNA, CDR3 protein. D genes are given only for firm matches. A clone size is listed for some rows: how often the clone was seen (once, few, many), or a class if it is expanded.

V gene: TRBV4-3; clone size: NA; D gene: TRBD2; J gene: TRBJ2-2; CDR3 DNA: TGCGCCAGCAGCCACTCCCTAGCGGGCGCGAACACCGGGGAGCTGTTTTTT; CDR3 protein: CASSHSLAGANTGELFF
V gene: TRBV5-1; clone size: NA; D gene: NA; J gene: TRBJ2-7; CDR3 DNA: TGCGCCAGCAGCACCTCACTCAGCTACGAGCAGTACTTC; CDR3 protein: CASSTSLSYEQYF
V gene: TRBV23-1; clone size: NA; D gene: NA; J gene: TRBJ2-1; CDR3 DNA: TGCGCCAGCAGTCAGGGGTATGATGAGCAGTTCTTC; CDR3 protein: CASSQGYDEQFF
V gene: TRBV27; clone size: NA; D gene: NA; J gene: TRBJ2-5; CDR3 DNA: TGTGCCAGCAGTTTAATCCCCCCTCTCCAAGAGACCCAGTACTTC; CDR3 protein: CASSLIPPLQETQYF
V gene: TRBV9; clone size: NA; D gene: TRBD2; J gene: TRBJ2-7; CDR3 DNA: TGTGCCAGCAGCGTAGGGACTAGCGGCTACGAGCAGTACTTC; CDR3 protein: CASSVGTSGYEQYF
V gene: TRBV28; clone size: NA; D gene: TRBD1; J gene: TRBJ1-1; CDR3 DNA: TGTGCCAGCAGTTTAGGACAGGGAGGGTTGGGCACTGAAGCTTTCTTT; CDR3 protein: CASSLGQGGLGTEAFF
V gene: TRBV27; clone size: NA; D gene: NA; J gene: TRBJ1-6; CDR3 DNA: TGTGCCAGCAGTTTCGGAGGGGGTTCACCCCTCCACTTT; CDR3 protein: CASSFGGGSPLHF
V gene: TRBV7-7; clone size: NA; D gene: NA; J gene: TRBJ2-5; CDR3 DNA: TGTGCTAGCAGCTTCGGCGAGACCCAGTACTTC; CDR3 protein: CASSFGETQYF
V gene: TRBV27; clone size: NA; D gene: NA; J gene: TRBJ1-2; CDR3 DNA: TGTGCCAGCCGACATCCCCAACTCTATGGCTACACCTTC; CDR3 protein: CASRHPQLYGYTF
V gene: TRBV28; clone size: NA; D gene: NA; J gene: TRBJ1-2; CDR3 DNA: TGTGCCAGCAGTTTGCACAGGCCTAACTATGGCTACACCTTC; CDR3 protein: CASSLHRPNYGYTF
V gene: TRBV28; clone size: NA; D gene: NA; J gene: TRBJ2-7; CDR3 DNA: TGTGCCAGCAGTTTGCCCTCGCGGGCGTTGATCTACGAGCAGTACTTC; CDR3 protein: CASSLPSRALIYEQYF
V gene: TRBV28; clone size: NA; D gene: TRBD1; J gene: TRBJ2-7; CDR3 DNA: TGTGCCAGCAGTTTAGTGGACAGGGGGGTAGTGTTCGAGCAGTACTTC; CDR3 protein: CASSLVDRGVVFEQYF
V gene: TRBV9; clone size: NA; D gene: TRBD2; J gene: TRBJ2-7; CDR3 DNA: TGTGCCAGCAGCCGGACTAGCGAGAAGGTCTACGAGCAGTACTTC; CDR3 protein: CASSRTSEKVYEQYF
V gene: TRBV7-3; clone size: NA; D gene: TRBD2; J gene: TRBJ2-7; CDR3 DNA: TGTGCCAGTCTTGCAGCTTGGTTTATAGCGGGAGCACTGTGCGAGCAGTACTTC; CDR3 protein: CASLAAWFIAGALCEQYF
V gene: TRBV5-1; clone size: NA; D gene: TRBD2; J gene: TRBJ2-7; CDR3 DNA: TGCGCCAGCAGCCGTGGACTAGCGGGAGGATTCTCCTACGAGCAGTACTTC; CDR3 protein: CASSRGLAGGFSYEQYF
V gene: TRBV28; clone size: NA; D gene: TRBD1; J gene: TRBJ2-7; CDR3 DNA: TGTGCCAGCAGTTTAGAGGGGGCGTCCTACGAGCAGTACTTC; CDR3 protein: CASSLEGASYEQYF
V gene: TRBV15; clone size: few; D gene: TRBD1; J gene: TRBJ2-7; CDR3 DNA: TGTGCCACCAGCAGAGAAGCTGGGACAGGGGGTCGCGAGCAGTACTTC; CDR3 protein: CATSREAGTGGREQYF
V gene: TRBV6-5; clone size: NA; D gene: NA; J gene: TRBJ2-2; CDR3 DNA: TGTGCCAGCAGCAGCGAAACAGGGCACACCGGGGAGCTGTTTTTT; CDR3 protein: CASSSETGHTGELFF
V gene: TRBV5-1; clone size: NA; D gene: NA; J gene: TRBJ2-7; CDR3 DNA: TGCGCCAGCAGCCACCGACCCTCTTTGGTTGCGGACTCCTACGAGCAGTACTTC; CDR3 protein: CASSHRPSLVADSYEQYF
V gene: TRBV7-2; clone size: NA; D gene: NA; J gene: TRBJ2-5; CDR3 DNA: TGTGCCAGCAGCTCTATCTGGCGGCCACAAGAGACCCAGTACTTC; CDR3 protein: CASSSIWRPQETQYF
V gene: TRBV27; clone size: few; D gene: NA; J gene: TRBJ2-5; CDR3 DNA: TGTGCCAGCAGTTCGAGGACTCTAAGGGGAGAGACCCAGTACTTC; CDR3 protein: CASSSRTLRGETQYF
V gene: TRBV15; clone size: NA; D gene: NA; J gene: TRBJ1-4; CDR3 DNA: TGTGCCACCAGCAGCCGAGGGGGGGGTCTTAATGAAAAACTGTTTTTT; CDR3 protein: CATSSRGGGLNEKLFF
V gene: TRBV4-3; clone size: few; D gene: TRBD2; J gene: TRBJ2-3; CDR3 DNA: TGCGCCAGCAGCCAAGGGACTAGCGGTCTTCGAGATACGCAGTATTTT; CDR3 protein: CASSQGTSGLRDTQYF
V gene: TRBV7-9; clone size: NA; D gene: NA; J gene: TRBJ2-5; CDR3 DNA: TGTGCCAGCAGCCCCGGCTGGTGGCTAGAGACCCAGTACTTC; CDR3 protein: CASSPGWWLETQYF
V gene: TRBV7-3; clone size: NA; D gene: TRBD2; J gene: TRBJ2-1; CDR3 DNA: TGTGCCAGCAGCTTACGAGCGGGAGAGAGCTCCTACAATGAGCAGTTCTTC; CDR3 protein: CASSLRAGESSYNEQFF
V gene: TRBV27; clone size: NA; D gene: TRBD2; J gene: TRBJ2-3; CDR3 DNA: TGTGCCAGCAGTTTTGTGAGCGGGAGTATCTCAGATACGCAGTATTTT; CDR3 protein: CASSFVSGSISDTQYF
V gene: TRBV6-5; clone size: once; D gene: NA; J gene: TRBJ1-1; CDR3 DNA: TGTGCCAGCAGCAGGGTTGGCACTGAAGCTTTCTTT; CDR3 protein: CASSRVGTEAFF
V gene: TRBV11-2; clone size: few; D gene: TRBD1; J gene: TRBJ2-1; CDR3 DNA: TGTGCCAGCAGTTTTGTCCGGGACAGCGTGTTCTTC; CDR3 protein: CASSFVRDSVFF
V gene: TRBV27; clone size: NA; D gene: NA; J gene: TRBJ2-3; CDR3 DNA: TGTGCCAGCAGTACTGACCCCACAGATACGCAGTATTTT; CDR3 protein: CASSTDPTDTQYF
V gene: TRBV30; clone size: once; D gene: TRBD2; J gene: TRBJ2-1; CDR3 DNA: TGTGCCTGGAGTACCACTAGCGGGGCCTACAATGAGCAGTTCTTC; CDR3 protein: CAWSTTSGAYNEQFF
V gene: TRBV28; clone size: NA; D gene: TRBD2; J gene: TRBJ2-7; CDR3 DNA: TGTGCCAGCCGGCTAGCGGGTTATCCCTACGAGCAGTACTTC; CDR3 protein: CASRLAGYPYEQYF
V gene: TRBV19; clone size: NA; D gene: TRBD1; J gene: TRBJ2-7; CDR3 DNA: TGTGCCAGTAGTGTGGGACAGGCCTACGAGCAGTACTTC; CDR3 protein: CASSVGQAYEQYF
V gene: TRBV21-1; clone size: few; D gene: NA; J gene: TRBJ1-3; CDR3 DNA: TGTGCCAGCAGGCAATTCTTAGCTACAACACCACGAAACACCATATATTTT; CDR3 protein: CASRQFLATTPRNTIYF
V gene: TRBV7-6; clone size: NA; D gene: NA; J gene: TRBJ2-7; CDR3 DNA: TGTGCCAGCAGCTTAGAAAGTCGAGGGTACGAGCAGTACTTC; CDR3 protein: CASSLESRGYEQYF
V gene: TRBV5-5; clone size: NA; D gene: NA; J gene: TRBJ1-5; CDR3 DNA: TGTGCCAGCAGGCTTGACAGAGACCATCAGCCCCAGCATTTT; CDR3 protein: CASRLDRDHQPQHF
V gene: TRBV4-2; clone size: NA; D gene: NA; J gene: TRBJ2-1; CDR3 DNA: TGTGCCAGCAGCCACCGAGCGGCGAACTCCTACAATGAGCAGTTCTTC; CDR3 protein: CASSHRAANSYNEQFF
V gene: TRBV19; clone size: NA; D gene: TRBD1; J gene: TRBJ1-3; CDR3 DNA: TGTGCCAGTCTCGGGACAGGGGTCACCATATATTTT; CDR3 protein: CASLGTGVTIYF
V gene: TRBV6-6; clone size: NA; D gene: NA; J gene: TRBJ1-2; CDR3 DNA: TGTGCCAGCAGTTACTCCTCAGGGGATTCCGGCTACACCTTC; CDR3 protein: CASSYSSGDSGYTF
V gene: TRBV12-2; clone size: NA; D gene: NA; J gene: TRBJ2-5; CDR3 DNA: TGTGCAAGTCGCTTAGCGCTAGAGAGCCAAGAGACCCAGTACTTC; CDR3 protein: CASRLALESQETQYF
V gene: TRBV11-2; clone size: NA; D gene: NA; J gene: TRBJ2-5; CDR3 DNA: TGTGCCAGCAGCCACAATTCCGGCAGCCAAGAGACCCAGTACTTC; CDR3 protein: CASSHNSGSQETQYF
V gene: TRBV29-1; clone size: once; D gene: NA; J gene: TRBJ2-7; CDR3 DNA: TGCAGCGTGTTGCTCGGCTACGAGCAGTACTTC; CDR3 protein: CSVLLGYEQYF